This T cell receptor (beta chain) came from a study of T-cell memory formation after mild COVID-19. Study-wide results and caveats: Shrinking CD4+ clones resided mostly in CM and EM, and CD8+ ones in EMRA. Balance between CD4 and CD8 was seen in clones contracting day 15 to 85, and a CD4+ lean was seen in later expanders.

TCRdb recomputed calls from the 5' RACE reads with MiXCR, one row per CDR3 protein. Among about 200,000 distinct CDR3 sequences listed, more than 8% were seen once. Details on this clonotype: Antigen: not known.

There are 12 residues in the CDR3. Germline V gene data show CDR1 as SEHNR and CDR2 as FQNEAQ (reference sequence). V was trimmed by 3 bases and J by 4 bases, leaving 6 bases between them. Sequences were obtained from PBMCs or a T cell subset sorted from them (not recorded which). The J gene is TRBJ2-5, the V gene TRBV7-9, with D hard to call. This sequence originates from a man between 18 and 35 years old who had mild COVID-19 (a few samples of this study predate the infection). Cell type and time point are not known. CDR3 residues: CASSFAIETQYF. CDR3 sequence (DNA): TGTGCCAGCAGCTTTGCTATAGAGACCCAGTACTTC.